The source of this T cell receptor (beta chain) is a study of Graves' ophthalmopathy and Graves' hyperthyroidism. This clonotype was found once. A single base separates this from a much larger clone, so it may be a read error. Amplification from RNA transcripts yielded the TCR beta CDR3 regions. RT-PCR with HTBI primers came first, then second-round multiplex PCR. TCRdb analysed the multiplex PCR reads with MiXCR anew, one entry per CDR3 protein. The table includes around 1.1 million distinct CDR3 sequences, roughly 35% detected once. The CDR3 loop spans 15 amino acids. Germline CDR1 is SGHTA and CDR2 is FQGNSA. V lost 5 bases and J lost 2, with 15 bases in between. Patients in the hyperthyroidism group, adults aged 18 to 65, were newly diagnosed, under 2 months' duration.

Sequenced: peripheral blood or thyroid tissue (not recorded which). This TCR was sampled from an adult man with Graves' hyperthyroidism. J is TRBJ1-1 and V is TRBV7-2; weak D call: TRBD1 (5 bases). The CDR3: CASSTNRQINTEAFF. The DNA for the CDR3 is TGTGCCAGCAGCACCAACCGACAGATTAACACTGAAGCTTTCTTT.